Following are 13 T cell receptor delta chains from one sample sequenced in a study of DNA immune sequencing with unique molecular identifiers. All 8 TRDV and 4 TRDJ genes were targeted in 32-plex amplification of genomic DNA. The library had 12-nucleotide UMIs introduced over roughly 3 barcoding cycles, then a second adapter PCR. TCRdb reanalysed the multiplex PCR reads with CATT. The table shows approximately 1,900 delta-chain clones, with roughly 6.2% occurring only once. Sequencing was performed on gamma-delta T cells from buffy coat blood. These receptors were collected from a human donor in good health.

This clone qualifies as medium-sized. This rearrangement joins TRDV2 to TRDJ1, with D maybe TRDD3 (5 bases). V was trimmed by 0 bases and J by 1 base, leaving 11 bases between them. The CDR3 loop spans 15 amino acids. Per the germline V gene, CDR1 is GEAIGNYY and CDR2 is EKD. DNA for the CDR3: TGTGCCTGTGACACCGTCGGGGGTCCCACCGATAAACTCATCTTT. Protein sequence: CACDTVGGPTDKLIF.

A word on this clone: TCRdb's entry gives the protein of a much larger clone, which mismatches this DNA's translation at residue 17, likely from a read error; the protein reported here is translated from the DNA. The CDR3 DNA reads TGTGCTCTTGGGGTGTCCCCCCTTGGCCCTGGGGATACGAGTACCCCTACGTACACCGATAAACTCATCTTT. It codes for CALGVSPLGPGDTSTPTYTDKLIF. The V and J genes are TRDV1 and TRDJ1; 9 bases fit TRDD3. The J gene, missing from TCRdb, was assigned here through DNA to germline matching. The CDR3 runs to 24 residues. Trimming took 4 bases from V and 0 from J; bases not matched to a gene: 30. Germline loops: CDR1 TSWWSYY, CDR2 QGS.

A word on this clone: TCRdb records a much larger clone's protein for this DNA, with a difference at residue 11 that likely arises from a read error; the protein given is the translation of the DNA. The CDR3 loop reads CACLVSRTRAGKLIF. Written as DNA, the CDR3 is TGTGCCTGTTTGGTATCCCGTACGAGGGCCGGTAAACTCATCTTT. The V gene is TRDV2, the J gene TRDJ1; D call uncertain. CDR1 is GEAIGNYY, CDR2 EKD, per germline. The CDR3 has 15 residues. The germline V and J ends were trimmed by 6 bases and 7 bases, with 23 bases remaining between them.

Comment on this clone: With a much larger clone just one base away, this may be a read error. The chain has TRDV1 and TRDJ1; 8 nucleotides agree with TRDD3. The germline V gene encodes CDR1 TSWWSYY and CDR2 QGS. V lost 2 bases and J lost 0; bases outside the gene matches: 23. This CDR3 is built from 22 residues. The CDR3 region is CALGEGTALLYWGLPYTDKLIF. The CDR3 nucleotides read TGTGCTCTTGGGGAAGGGACGGCCCTCTTGTACTGGGGGCTCCCCTACACCGATAAACTCATCTTT.

This clone occurred a few times. The likely explanation is a read error, given a far larger clone one base away. Different DNA sequences within this sample yield the same CDR3. The genes are TRDV2 and TRDJ3; 13 nucleotides align to TRDD3. CDR3 length equals 20 residues. V was clipped by 0 bases and J by 2 bases; unmatched bases: 6. Germline CDR1 is GEAIGNYY and CDR2 is EKD. The CDR3, as DNA: TGTGCCTGTGACACCGTACTGGGGGATACGCAGACCTGGGACACCCGACAGATGTTTTTC. This codes for CACDTVLGDTQTWDTRQMFF.

This clone was counted between two and nine times. This likely traces to a read error, being one base from a far larger clone. Other DNA sequences in the same sample also yield this CDR3. The gene calls are TRDV1 and TRDJ1; 9 nucleotides agree with TRDD3. Matching the DNA to germline supplied the J gene, which TCRdb does not give. Germline lookup yields CDR1 TSWWSYY and CDR2 QGS. The CDR3 length is 24 residues. After removal of 4 bases from V and 0 bases from J, the junction contained 30 bases not matched to a gene. The CDR3 sequence is CALGVSPLGPGDTSTPPYTDKLIF. CDR3 in DNA: TGTGCTCTTGGGGTGTCGCCCCTTGGCCCTGGGGATACGAGTACCCCTCCGTACACCGATAAACTCATCTTT.

This clone occurred a few times. The protein TCRdb gives is from a much larger clone and does not agree with this DNA's translation at residue 14, likely a read error; the protein shown here comes from the DNA. This chain joins TRDV2 and TRDJ3; perhaps TRDD3 as D (5 bases). The length of the CDR3 is 20 residues. Germline values: CDR1 GEAIGNYY, CDR2 EKD. Written as DNA, the CDR3 is TGTGCCTGTGACCCTGTCGACCATTCGATACCGCCCTGGAACACCCGACAGATGTTTTTC. The encoded protein is CACDPVDHSIPPWNTRQMFF.

In this sample, this clone turned up a few times. A read error likely explains why the TCRdb protein, taken from a much larger clone, differs from this DNA's translation at residue 11; the protein shown is translated from the DNA. The rearrangement uses TRDV1 and TRDJ1; 8 nucleotides match TRDD3. TCRdb offers no J gene call, so here the DNA was matched to germline to obtain one. The CDR3 consists of 24 residues. Germline trimming cut 4 bases from V and 0 bases from J; bases unmatched to any gene: 31. Germline V lookup: CDR1 TSWWSYY, CDR2 QGS. CDR3 nucleotides: TGTGCTCTTGGGGTGTCCCCCCTTGGCCCTTGGGATACGAGTACCCCTCCGTACACCGATAAACTCATCTTT. It specifies CALGVSPLGPWDTSTPPYTDKLIF.

With regard to this clone: This DNA's translation differs at residue 9 from TCRdb's protein, which comes from a much larger clone; a read error is likely, and the protein shown is translated from the DNA. The V call is TRDV1, the J call TRDJ1, with 9 bases matching TRDD3. The J gene, left out of TCRdb, was set here by checking the DNA against germline. This CDR3 has 24 amino acids. V dropped 4 bases and J dropped 0; count of bases not matched to a gene: 30. Germline-derived CDR1 and CDR2 are TSWWSYY and QGS. The CDR3 protein is CALGVSPLRPGDTSTPPYTDKLIF. The CDR3 nucleotides read TGTGCTCTTGGGGTGTCCCCCCTTCGCCCTGGGGATACGAGTACCCCTCCGTACACCGATAAACTCATCTTT.

In this sample, this clone turned up a few times. The gene calls are TRDV1 and TRDJ1, with 11 bases identical to TRDD3. The J gene, absent from TCRdb, was called here by matching the DNA to germline. This CDR3 is built from 22 residues. The germline CDR1 and CDR2 sequences are TSWWSYY and QGS. The trim removed 9 bases at V and 0 bases at J, leaving 27 bases unmatched. CDR3 sequence (DNA): TGTGCTCTCAACTTAGGCCCTACCGCCTTACTGGGGGATAAGTTTTACACCGATAAACTCATCTTT. It codes for CALNLGPTALLGDKFYTDKLIF.

Details on this clone: It is likely a read error: a sequence one base away is far more abundant. Other DNA sequences of this sample code for an identical CDR3. The chain recombines TRDV1 with TRDJ1; 8 positions agree with TRDD2. The J gene was missing in TCRdb and was found by matching the end of the DNA to germline. The CDR3 loop spans 30 amino acids. CDR1 is TSWWSYY, CDR2 QGS, per germline. The CDR3 coding sequence is TGTGCTCTCGGGGAACAAGGGCCCTCGCCTTCCTATCCGTGGAAGGGCTATTGGGGGTTCACGCCCACATACACCGATAAACTCATCTTT. It is translated as CALGEQGPSPSYPWKGYWGFTPTYTDKLIF.

This clone is termed medium-sized (0.01 to 0.1%). V and J are TRDV2 and TRDJ1; 13 bases fit TRDD3. CDR3 length: 19 amino acids. CDR1 GEAIGNYY and CDR2 EKD come from the germline V gene. With V trimmed by 2 bases and J by 1 base, 12 bases remained unmatched. The CDR3 DNA follows: TGTGCCTGTGACAGGGTCCCTACTGGGGGATACGGAGGCACCGATAAACTCATCTTT. Protein product: CACDRVPTGGYGGTDKLIF.

By sample fraction, this clone is large (0.1 to 1%). Other DNA sequences in the sample encode the same CDR3. The chain employs TRDV1 and TRDJ1; no clear D. The CDR3 totals 11 residues. CDR1 is TSWWSYY, CDR2 QGS, per germline. Trimming pared 8 bases from V and 0 bases from J, leaving 4 bases between. DNA for the CDR3: TGTGCTCTTTATTACACCGATAAACTCATCTTT. Protein product: CALYYTDKLIF.